The 13 T cell receptor beta chains in this list originate from one sample, sequenced in a study of blood T cells in healthy people across ages (dated by TCRdb to 2013 to 2016). Library preparation employed 5' RACE. TCRdb names Illumina HiSeq 2500 as the instrument used. A second about 6 to 11 cycle PCR used a sample-barcoded 5' primer and a J-beta primer mix. The public sequencing data were trimmed at Q25 with fastp and processed into clonotypes with MiXCR by TCRdb, which kept only in-frame beta chains. Entries that share a CDR3 protein sequence are merged under the most common genes and DNA. This sample is represented by 980,000 or so distinct CDR3 sequences; around 48% of them were singletons. Of the sample, about an eighth is held by the ten largest clones. Sequenced material: blood. These receptor sequences come from a man under 40 in good health.

This clonotype appeared once. V is TRBV29-1 and J is TRBJ2-1, with D possibly TRBD1 on 5 matching bases. The ends were cut back, 4 bases at V and 9 bases at J, with 13 bases in the middle. Germline CDR1 is SQVTM and CDR2 is ANQGSEA. CDR3 length equals 12 residues. For the CDR3, the DNA is TGCAGCGTTGGACAGCCCCACGGTGAGCAGTTCTTC. Translated: CSVGQPHGEQFF.

This clonotype was counted many times. The gene calls are TRBV20-1 and TRBJ2-5; D might be TRBD1 (6 bases). Germline CDR1 and CDR2: DFQATT and SNEGSKA (reference sequence). V lost 5 bases and J lost 0, with 13 bases in between. This CDR3 is 14 amino acids long. This CDR3 is CSAQRGLYQETQYF. In DNA form, the CDR3 reads TGCAGTGCTCAAAGGGGGTTGTACCAAGAGACCCAGTACTTC.

The chain uses TRBV4-3 and TRBJ2-5, with TRBD1 matching over 7 bases. The germline V gene encodes CDR1 LGHNA and CDR2 YSLEER. The CDR3 extends over 15 amino acids. V dropped 1 base and J dropped 1; count of bases not matched to a gene: 3. Here the CDR3 DNA reads TGCGCCAGCAGCCAAGGGACAGGTACCCAAGAGACCCAGTACTTC. Residues: CASSQGTGTQETQYF.

The chain links TRBV4-3 to TRBJ1-6; maybe TRBD1 (6 bases). Looked up from germline, CDR1 is LGHNA and CDR2 is YSLEER. The V end lost 5 bases, the J end lost 9 bases, and 11 bases lay between the germline ends. The CDR3 sequence is 13 residues long. The CDR3 DNA reads as TGCGCCAGCAGCACAGGGCAAGGTTCACCCCTCCACTTT. It yields the protein CASSTGQGSPLHF.

The gene calls are TRBV9 and TRBJ2-3, with a possible D match to TRBD2 (7 bases). Trimming removed 3 bases from V and 1 base from J, with 12 bases in between. The CDR3 covers 15 residues. CDR1 is SGDLS, CDR2 YYNGEE, per germline. This CDR3 is CASSADGGRTDTQYF. CDR3 in DNA: TGTGCCAGCAGCGCCGACGGGGGGCGCACAGATACGCAGTATTTT. Complete variable domain (other parts from reference TRBV9 and TRBJ2-3): DSGVTQTPKHLITATGQRVTLRCSPRSGDLSVYWYQQSLDQGLQFLIQYYNGEERAKGNILERFSAQQFPDLHSELNLSSLELGDSALYFCASSADGGRTDTQYFGPGTRLTVL.

This clonotype is a singleton in its sample. This chain links TRBV24-1 with TRBJ2-1; no clear D. Germline assignment: CDR1 KGHDR and CDR2 SFDVKD. This CDR3 comprises 12 residues. V lost 5 bases to trimming and J lost 7 bases, with 8 bases between them. CDR3 sequence: CATSGNTNEQFF. As DNA, the CDR3 is TGTGCCACCAGTGGCAACACAAATGAGCAGTTCTTC.

This clonotype was detected only a few times. At one boundary the junction diverges from the germline segment, which might be a read error. The V call is TRBV5-1, the J call TRBJ1-1; D possibly corresponds to TRBD1 (6 bases). CDR1 is SGHRS, CDR2 YFSETQ, per germline. This CDR3 is built from 13 residues. This chain's CDR3 is CASSGGQNTEAFF. The CDR3, as DNA: TGTGCCAGCAGTGGGGGACAGAACACTGAAGCTTTCTTT. Drawing the rest from reference TRBV5-1 and TRBJ1-1, the complete variable domain is KAGVTQTPRYLIKTRGQQVTLSCSPISGHRSVSWYQQTPGQGLQFLFEYFSETQRNKGNFPGRFSGRQFSNSRSEMNVSTLELGDSALYLCASSGGQNTEAFFGQGTRLTVV.

V and J are TRBV29-1 and TRBJ2-5; D gene uncertain. CDR3 length equals 13 residues. The V end lost 2 bases, the J end lost 3 bases, and 10 bases lay between the germline ends. Germline CDR1 and CDR2: SQVTM and ANQGSEA. CDR3 bases: TGCAGCGTTGAATTGCCTGGGGAAGAGACCCAGTACTTC. It codes for CSVELPGEETQYF.

In its sample, this clonotype was seen a few times. The rearrangement links TRBV20-1 to TRBJ1-2; possibly TRBD1 for D (5 bases). Trimming stripped 0 bases from V and 1 base from J, with 12 bases between. In germline, CDR1 is DFQATT, CDR2 SNEGSKA (reference sequence). The CDR3 is 15 amino acids. The CDR3 coding sequence is TGCAGTGCTAGAGATGTCCAGGGATTTAACTATGGCTACACCTTC. Translation gives CSARDVQGFNYGYTF.

This clonotype was found a few times. The V call is TRBV24-1, the J call TRBJ2-4, with D maybe TRBD2 (6 bases). Trimming removed 8 bases at V and 3 bases at J, with 19 bases between. The CDR3 has 16 amino acids. In germline, CDR1 is KGHDR, CDR2 SFDVKD. The DNA for the CDR3 is TGTGCCACCACTTTGTTGGAAGGGGAGGACAAAAACATTCAGTACTTC. Translating gives CATTLLEGEDKNIQYF.

A word on this clonotype: Mismatch with germline at one junction end may stem from a read error. This chain links TRBV5-1 with TRBJ2-1; 9 bases map to TRBD2. Germline assignment: CDR1 SGHRS and CDR2 YFSETQ. The CDR3 sequence is 15 residues long. Here the CDR3 reads CANSQPSGAINEQFF. The CDR3 region has the DNA TGCGCCAACAGCCAACCTAGCGGGGCCATCAATGAGCAGTTCTTC.

This clonotype was seen more than once but under ten times. V is TRBV20-1 and J is TRBJ2-3; weak D call: TRBD2 (7 bases). CDR3 length equals 18 residues. The V end was cut by 4 bases, the J end by 3 bases, with 26 bases between. Per the germline V gene, CDR1 is DFQATT and CDR2 is SNEGSKA (reference sequence). The CDR3 nucleotides read TGCAGTGCTAAACCGTGGGGGCAGCGGGGCCCGGGAACAGATACGCAGTATTTT. Amino acid sequence: CSAKPWGQRGPGTDTQYF.

This clonotype was observed at least ten times. This chain joins TRBV5-1 and TRBJ1-1; 9 bases are a match to TRBD1. The CDR3 covers 15 residues. Germline assignment: CDR1 SGHRS and CDR2 YFSETQ. V trimming: 5 bases; J trimming: 3 bases; junction bases outside the gene matches: 8. The CDR3 nucleotides are TGCGCCAGCAGAACCCAACAGGGGGCGGACACTGAAGCTTTCTTT. It specifies CASRTQQGADTEAFF.